Shown below are 13 T cell receptor beta chains from a single sample sequenced in a study of cytomegalovirus exposure and HLA in healthy donors. With 60 Vbeta and 13 Jbeta primers, the PCR was carried out. Libraries were prepared by immunoSEQ multiplex PCR; TCRdb keeps only in-frame clonotypes and omits some of them. The table lists 85,000 to 100,000 clones, approximately 70% of them singletons. The material sequenced was PBMCs. The receptor set was obtained from a man aged 50 to 59 in good health and CMV-seronegative.

In its sample, this clone was seen once. This sequence joins TRBV5-4 and TRBJ1-2; TRBD1 matches 8 bases. The germline V gene encodes CDR1 SGHNT and CDR2 YYREEE (reference sequence). The J segment lost 3 bases and the V segment lost 4 bases, leaving 5 bases of the junction unmatched. The CDR3 extends over 14 amino acids. The CDR3 DNA reads as TGTGCCAGCAGCCCGGGACAGGCCGACTATGGCTACACCTTC. Its translation: CASSPGQADYGYTF.

The chain has TRBV2 and TRBJ1-2, with 9 bases matching TRBD1. The CDR3 covers 15 residues. The germline V gene has CDR1 SNHLY and CDR2 FYNNEI. With 6 bases clipped from V and 3 bases from J, the junction kept 8 bases outside the gene matches. The CDR3 sequence is CASRATGGGDYGYTF. In nucleotides, the CDR3 is TGTGCCAGCAGGGCAACAGGGGGCGGAGACTATGGCTACACCTTC. The full variable domain, rest sourced from reference TRBV2 and TRBJ1-2, is EPEVTQTPSHQVTQMGQEVILRCVPISNHLYFYWYRQILGQKVEFLVSFYNNEISEKSEIFDDQFSVERPDGSNFTLKIRSTKLEDSAMYFCASRATGGGDYGYTFGSGTRLTVV.

This clone was counted ten times or more. Germline and junction disagree at one end, which may indicate a read error. This chain connects TRBV7-7 to TRBJ2-6; TRBD1 matches at 8 bases. The germline CDR1 and CDR2 sequences are SSHAT and FNYEAQ (reference sequence). The CDR3 spans 16 residues. CDR3 loop: CASSPGQGTGANVLTF. The CDR3 bases are TGTGCTAGCAGCCCCGGACAGGGTACAGGGGCCAACGTCCTGACTTTC.

The V gene is TRBV2, the J gene TRBJ1-5, with 7 nucleotides matching TRBD1. In germline, CDR1 is SNHLY, CDR2 FYNNEI. This CDR3 region has 14 residues. J gave up 6 bases and V 4 bases, and 6 bases lay outside the gene matches. CDR3 nucleotides: TGTGCCAGCAGTGGACAGGGAAGAAGTCAGCCCCAGCATTTT. Its protein product is CASSGQGRSQPQHF.

The chain joins TRBV9 to TRBJ1-6; D is uncertain. Germline CDR1 SGDLS, CDR2 YYNGEE. V was shortened by 3 bases and J by 3 bases, with 13 bases between the two germline ends. This CDR3 is 16 amino acids long. DNA of the CDR3: TGTGCCAGCAGCGCCGGCTCCGGGAACTATAATTCACCCCTCCACTTT. Encoded protein: CASSAGSGNYNSPLHF.

This chain joins TRBV5-1 and TRBJ1-1; 8 bases line up with TRBD1. The junction had 3 bases not matched to a gene; V was cut back by 4 bases and J by 1 base. The CDR3 covers 14 residues. Germline V gene data show CDR1 as SGHRS and CDR2 as YFSETQ. The DNA of the CDR3 is TGCGCCAGCAGCAGCACAGGGGGGAACACTGAAGCTTTCTTT. This encodes CASSSTGGNTEAFF.

The chain is built from TRBV2 and TRBJ1-2, with D unresolved. V shed 6 bases and J shed 5 bases, with 4 bases lying between them. The CDR3 loop spans 10 amino acids. Germline CDR1 is SNHLY and CDR2 is FYNNEI. The CDR3 nucleotides are TGTGCCAGCAGGAGGTATGGCTACACCTTC. This encodes CASRRYGYTF.

This sequence joins TRBV29-1 and TRBJ2-4; the match to TRBD1 covers 8 bases. CDR3 length: 15 residues. The germline V gene encodes CDR1 SQVTM and CDR2 ANQGSEA. The J segment lost 1 base and the V segment lost 6 bases, leaving 8 bases of the junction unmatched. The CDR3 here is CSVGPYRGAKNIQYF. The CDR3, as DNA: TGCAGCGTCGGGCCGTACAGGGGGGCCAAAAACATTCAGTACTTC.

The chain couples TRBV6-5 to TRBJ2-7; TRBD1 matches at 11 bases. Per germline, CDR1 MNHEY and CDR2 SVGAGI. V lost 6 bases and J lost 1; bases outside the gene matches: 5. The CDR3 totals 15 residues. For the CDR3, the DNA is TGTGCCAGCAGACGCGGACAGGGGGCTTCCTACGAGCAGTACTTC. As protein: CASRRGQGASYEQYF.

This clone has just a few counts. J is TRBJ2-1 and V is TRBV19; 8 bases line up with TRBD1. The CDR3 runs to 15 residues. Germline CDR1 and CDR2: LNHDA and SQIVND (reference sequence). With V trimmed by 6 bases and J by 0 bases, 4 bases remained unmatched. The CDR3 nucleotides are TGTGCCAGTAGGATGGACAGGGACTCCTACAATGAGCAGTTCTTC. Amino acids: CASRMDRDSYNEQFF.

The rearrangement links TRBV25-1 to TRBJ2-3; D call uncertain. V was cut by 5 bases and J by 2 bases, with 5 bases left in between. There are 12 residues in the CDR3. The germline CDR1 and CDR2 sequences are MGHDK and SYGVNS. CDR3 amino acids: CASSLDTDTQYF. The CDR3 coding sequence is TGTGCCAGCAGTCTAGACACAGATACGCAGTATTTT.

In its sample, this clone was seen a few times. The rearrangement joins TRBV5-6 to TRBJ2-2; TRBD2 aligns across 11 bases. From germline, CDR1 is SGHDT and CDR2 YYEEEE. After removal of 6 bases from V and 4 bases from J, the junction contained 5 bases not matched to a gene. There are 15 residues in the CDR3. In nucleotides, the CDR3 is TGTGCCAGCACCCAAGGACTAGCGGGCACCGGGGAGCTGTTTTTT. Translation gives CASTQGLAGTGELFF.

Concerning this clone: Possible read error: a much larger clone is one base away. The rearrangement links TRBV11-1 to TRBJ1-1; maybe TRBD1 (6 bases). Germline CDR1 is SGHAT and CDR2 is FQDESV (reference sequence). V gave up 1 base and J gave up 1 base, with 7 bases separating them. The CDR3 is 14 residues long. The CDR3, as DNA: TGTGCCAGCAGCTTAGGAGGGGGGAACACTGAAGCTTTCTTT. Protein sequence: CASSLGGGNTEAFF.